This TCR beta chain was profiled in a study of persistence of HIV-infected CD4 T cells. Study details: Donors were ART-treated; their CMV- and Gag-responding CD4+ T cells were isolated.

The libraries were made with immunoSEQ version 4 in survey mode. Some clones are missing from TCRdb's copy, which holds only in-frame ones; the method was immunoSEQ multiplex PCR. This sample yields 25,000 to 30,000 clones, of which around 73% are seen a single time; 0.81% belongs to the top ten. In regard to this clone: Its antigen is not known.

Lysates of CMV-infected fibroblasts at about 10 ug/mL stimulated these cells. Sorted nonresponding memory CD4+ T cells were CD40L-negative, CD69-negative, CD45RO-high. V lost 6 bases and J lost 5; bases outside the gene matches: 8. This CDR3 is 15 amino acids long. Germline lookup yields CDR1 LGHNT and CDR2 FRNRAP. Source: CD4+ T cells sorted from PBMCs after approximately 19-hour stimulation, taken from a patient who received antiretroviral therapy. This sequence was found in an adult woman with HIV who was CMV-seropositive. J is TRBJ2-1 and V is TRBV12-5; TRBD1 matches at 9 bases. CDR3 region: CASGGWDRADNEQFF. CDR3 DNA: TGTGCTAGTGGGGGGTGGGACAGGGCTGACAATGAGCAGTTCTTC. Full variable domain (missing parts from reference TRBV12-5 and TRBJ2-1): DARVTQTPRHKVTEMGQEVTMRCQPILGHNTVFWYRQTMMQGLELLAYFRNRAPLDDSGMPKDRFSAEMPDATLATLKIQPSEPRDSAVYFCASGGWDRADNEQFFGPGTRLTVL.